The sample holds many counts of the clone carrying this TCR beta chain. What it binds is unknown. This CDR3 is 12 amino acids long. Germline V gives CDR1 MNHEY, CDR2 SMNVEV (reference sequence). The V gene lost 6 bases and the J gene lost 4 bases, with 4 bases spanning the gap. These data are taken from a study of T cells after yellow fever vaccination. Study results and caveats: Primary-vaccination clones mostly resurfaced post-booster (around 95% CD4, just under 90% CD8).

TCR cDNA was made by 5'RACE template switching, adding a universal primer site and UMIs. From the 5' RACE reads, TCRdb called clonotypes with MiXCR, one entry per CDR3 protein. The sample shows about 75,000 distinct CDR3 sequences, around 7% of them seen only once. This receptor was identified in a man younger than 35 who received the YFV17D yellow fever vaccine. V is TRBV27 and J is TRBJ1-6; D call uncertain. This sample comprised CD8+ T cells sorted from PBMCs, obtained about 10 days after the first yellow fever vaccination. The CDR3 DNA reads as TGTGCCAGCAGGGGATATAATTCACCCCTCCACTTT. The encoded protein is CASRGYNSPLHF.